A single sample gave rise to the 12 T cell receptor beta chains below, sequenced in a study of shared clonotypes between healthy human individuals. Naive CD8 cells lacked CD45RO, underwent positive selection for CCR7 and left out terminally differentiated effector memory CD45RA+ cells. Sequencing was performed with immunoSEQ multiplex PCR; in TCRdb, only in-frame clones are kept and a portion is missing. The table records 600,000 or so clones, approximately 95% of them present only once. Source material: naive CD8+ T cells sorted from blood. The receptors come from a woman under 40 in good health.

V gene TRBV27 combines with J gene TRBJ1-1, with D perhaps matching TRBD1 (5 bases). V lost 2 bases, J lost 1 base, and 8 bases lay in between. The germline CDR1 and CDR2 sequences are MNHEY and SMNVEV (reference sequence). This CDR3 has 14 residues. In nucleotides, the CDR3 is TGTGCCAGCAGTTTAGAGGGACCGAACACTGAAGCTTTCTTT. This sequence encodes CASSLEGPNTEAFF.

The V gene is TRBV9, the J gene TRBJ2-1; the D is unclear. Trimming cost V 0 bases and J 9 bases, with 10 bases left between them. This CDR3 has 13 residues. Germline V gene sequence: CDR1 SGDLS, CDR2 YYNGEE. The CDR3 DNA follows: TGTGCCAGCAGCGTAGATCCTAGTGGTGAGCAGTTCTTC. Translated, it gives CASSVDPSGEQFF.

This rearrangement joins TRBV27 to TRBJ2-2; D remains ambiguous. V was pared by 4 bases and J by 2 bases, with 8 bases between. CDR1 is MNHEY, CDR2 SMNVEV, per germline (reference sequence). CDR3 length: 14 amino acids. CDR3: CASSSGTNTGELFF. CDR3 DNA: TGTGCCAGCAGTTCAGGAACTAACACCGGGGAGCTGTTTTTT.

The CDR3 here is CASSQHGGDRWDSPLHF. The CDR3 DNA reads TGTGCCAGCAGCCAACATGGGGGGGACAGGTGGGATTCACCCCTCCACTTT. V usage is TRBV7-8 and J usage is TRBJ1-6; 8 bases line up with TRBD1. J was trimmed by 8 bases and V by 5 bases; bases with no gene match: 14. Per the germline V gene, CDR1 is SGHVS and CDR2 is FQNEAQ. This CDR3 spans 17 amino acids.

CDR3 in amino acids: CSAYEDEQYF. The CDR3 nucleotides are TGCAGTGCTTACGAGGACGAGCAGTACTTC. V gene TRBV20-1 combines with J gene TRBJ2-7, with unresolved D. Looked up from germline, CDR1 is DFQATT and CDR2 is SNEGSKA (reference sequence). Trimming took off 5 bases at V and 5 bases at J, with 7 bases between the two ends. This CDR3 has 10 residues.

The V call is TRBV4-1, the J call TRBJ2-7; D is ambiguous. Germline V lookup: CDR1 MGHRA, CDR2 YSYEKL. V was shortened by 0 bases and J by 4 bases, with 7 bases between the two germline ends. The CDR3 has 13 amino acids. CDR3 nucleotide sequence: TGCGCCAGCAGCCAAGAAAGGAGTTACGAGCAGTACTTC. Protein sequence: CASSQERSYEQYF.

The chain joins TRBV6-1 to TRBJ1-3, with D unresolved. This CDR3 spans 16 amino acids. V lost 1 base and J lost 0, with 10 bases in between. Germline CDR1 and CDR2: MNHNS and SASEGT. CDR3 amino acids: CASSEVLPSSGNTIYF. CDR3 nucleotide sequence: TGTGCCAGCAGTGAAGTTCTGCCGAGCTCTGGAAACACCATATATTTT.

Here the CDR3 reads CASSPAWGAEMNTEAFF. CDR3 in DNA: TGCGCCAGCAGCCCCGCTTGGGGTGCTGAAATGAACACTGAAGCTTTCTTT. This chain uses TRBV4-1 with TRBJ1-1; D uncertain. Germline V lookup: CDR1 MGHRA, CDR2 YSYEKL. V was cut by 4 bases and J by 0 bases, with 18 bases left in between. The CDR3 has 17 residues.

The chain employs TRBV7-8 and TRBJ2-7; D unresolved. This CDR3 has 16 amino acids. Germline V lookup: CDR1 SGHVS, CDR2 FQNEAQ. Trimming left V 5 bases short and J 7 bases short, with 24 bases between. The CDR3 loop is CASSQDRAPPGKEQYF. CDR3 coding DNA: TGTGCCAGCAGCCAGGACCGGGCCCCCCCTGGGAAGGAGCAGTACTTC.

The chain employs TRBV27 and TRBJ1-1; no reliable D call. This CDR3 is built from 14 residues. Germline V gene sequence: CDR1 MNHEY, CDR2 SMNVEV (reference sequence). Trimming left V 2 bases short and J 0 bases short, with 7 bases between. In DNA, the CDR3 is TGTGCCAGCAGTTTAGTTCCCCTGAACACTGAAGCTTTCTTT. Amino acids: CASSLVPLNTEAFF.

The V and J genes are TRBV27 and TRBJ2-7, with TRBD1 matching 9 bases. This CDR3 is 15 amino acids long. Germline CDR1 is MNHEY and CDR2 is SMNVEV (reference sequence). The V segment lost 5 bases and the J segment 6 bases; nucleotides outside the gene matches: 11. The CDR3 spells CASSPLGTGSVEQYF. CDR3 DNA: TGTGCCAGCAGTCCCTTGGGGACAGGGTCTGTCGAGCAGTACTTC.

This clone appeared a single time. The gene calls are TRBV28 and TRBJ2-1, with 9 nucleotides matching TRBD2. Trimming cost V 6 bases and J 2 bases; bases outside gene matches: 8. This CDR3 comprises 16 residues. CDR1 and CDR2 (germline): MDHEN, SYDVKM. This chain's CDR3 is CASSTEREVTYNEQFF. CDR3 in DNA: TGTGCCAGCAGCACTGAGCGGGAGGTTACCTACAATGAGCAGTTCTTC.